This T cell receptor beta chain was recorded in a study of cytomegalovirus exposure and HLA in healthy donors. The sample holds a few counts of this clone. Primers included in the PCR were 60 Vbeta and 13 Jbeta primers. The protocol was immunoSEQ multiplex PCR, while the TCRdb copy is restricted to in-frame clones and leaves out a portion. The repertoire holds some 170,000 clones, with 70% to 85% as singletons. Sequencing input: PBMCs. This TCR was recovered from a woman in her fifties or sixties in good health and CMV-seropositive.

CDR3 residues: CASSPRQFSGANVLTF. The CDR3 region has the DNA TGTGCCAGCAGTCCGAGACAGTTCTCTGGGGCCAACGTCCTGACTTTC. The rearrangement uses TRBV28 and TRBJ2-6; D is perhaps TRBD1 (5 bases). This CDR3 is 16 amino acids long. In germline, CDR1 is MDHEN, CDR2 SYDVKM. Trimming cost V 5 bases and J 0 bases, with 11 bases left between them.